This entry concerns a single T cell receptor (beta chain). This entry belongs to a study of blood T cell repertoires in COVID-19. Study-wide background: T cells, B-cell-depleted T cells, or PBMCs provided the cDNA or gDNA that served as material.

Germline loops: CDR1 MGHRA, CDR2 YSYEKL. Trimming shortened V by 9 bases and J by 2 bases, and 13 bases separated the two germline ends. This CDR3 spans 13 amino acids. As originally analysed: Estimation of nucleated cell counts relied on the amplification of reference gene primers. Sequenced by immunoSEQ multiplex PCR; TCRdb stores in-frame clones only, minus some. The V and J calls and clone size come from that table; D and trimming were worked out from the DNA. The data show 110,000 to 150,000 clones, roughly three quarters seen once. The specimen was peripheral blood. This clonotype was obtained from a woman in her 70s with COVID-19, enrolled during active disease. The chain recombines TRBV4-1 with TRBJ1-2; a possible D gene is TRBD1 (5 bases). The DNA of the CDR3 is TGCGCCAGTGCCCAGGGCTTAAACTATGGCTACACCTTC. This sequence encodes CASAQGLNYGYTF.